A selection of T cell receptor beta chains follows, all from one sample in a study of CD8 T cells in ankylosing spondylitis. TCRdb re-called the 5' RACE reads through MiXCR, storing one row per CDR3 protein. The sample records about 540,000 distinct CDR3 sequences, about 12% being singletons. The sequencing sample was made of blood, either unsorted or a sorted T cell fraction (not recorded which). The receptors were gathered from a male donor with ankylosing spondylitis. Both conserved end residues are part of each CDR3. The order of the fields is CDR3 protein, CDR3 DNA, J gene, clone size, D gene, V gene. The D gene is left open where the match is weak. Rows give clone size only sometimes, using once, few, many, or a class for an expanded clone.

CASSPLAAGGMDTQYF | TGTGCCAGCAGTCCTCTAGCGGCCGGAGGTATGGATACGCAGTATTTT | TRBJ2-3 | few | TRBD2 | TRBV27
CASSSSVTGNMAGELFF | TGTGCCAGCTCATCGTCCGTAACAGGGAACATGGCCGGGGAGCTGTTTTTT | TRBJ2-2 | few | . | TRBV5-5
CASSLEAVETQYF | TGTGCCAGCAGCTTGGAGGCCGTAGAGACCCAGTACTTC | TRBJ2-5 | few | . | TRBV5-4
CSVEIGRVGELFF | TGCAGCGTTGAAATAGGGCGAGTCGGGGAGCTGTTTTTT | TRBJ2-2 | few | . | TRBV29-1
CSGSQGAAYGYTF | TGCAGCGGCTCACAGGGAGCCGCCTATGGCTACACCTTC | TRBJ1-2 | . | . | TRBV29-1
CASSQPLAFSADTQYF | TGTGCCAGCAGCCAACCCCTAGCTTTCTCGGCAGATACGCAGTATTTT | TRBJ2-3 | few | . | TRBV3-1
CAWSPDRGVGEKLFF | TGTGCCTGGAGTCCTGACAGGGGGGTTGGGGAAAAACTGTTTTTT | TRBJ1-4 | . | TRBD1 | TRBV30
CASRGGSGRNTGELFF | TGTGCCAGCAGGGGTGGTAGCGGGAGAAACACCGGGGAGCTGTTTTTT | TRBJ2-2 | few | TRBD2 | TRBV5-5
CASSPGTSGPQETQYF | TGTGCCAGCAGCCCCGGGACTAGCGGGCCACAAGAGACCCAGTACTTC | TRBJ2-5 | . | TRBD2 | TRBV2
CSVDLGLDQETQYF | TGCAGCGTTGATCTGGGGCTTGACCAAGAGACCCAGTACTTC | TRBJ2-5 | many | . | TRBV29-1
CSAAASGRGTGELFF | TGCAGCGCCGCGGCTAGCGGGAGAGGGACCGGGGAGCTGTTTTTT | TRBJ2-2 | many | TRBD2 | TRBV29-1
CSAVGSLNEKLFF | TGCAGTGCTGTGGGTTCCCTTAATGAAAAACTGTTTTTT | TRBJ1-4 | few | . | TRBV20-1
CATTRDSDPKNEQFF | TGTGCCACAACTCGGGACTCAGACCCTAAGAATGAGCAGTTCTTC | TRBJ2-1 | few | . | TRBV15
CASSPGASAPDTQYF | TGCGCCAGCAGCCCCGGGGCGTCGGCCCCAGATACGCAGTATTTT | TRBJ2-3 | many | . | TRBV5-1
CATSLPGLAGYNEQFF | TGTGCCACCAGCCTCCCGGGGCTAGCGGGATACAATGAGCAGTTCTTC | TRBJ2-1 | many | TRBD2 | TRBV15
CASRAGQGAFGYTF | TGTGCCAGCAGGGCGGGACAGGGGGCGTTCGGCTACACCTTC | TRBJ1-2 | many | TRBD1 | TRBV5-5
CAISGPKYGYTF | TGTGCCATCAGTGGACCCAAGTATGGCTACACCTTC | TRBJ1-2 | many | . | TRBV10-3
CATSDSRDRGETQYF | TGTGCCACCAGTGATTCACGGGACAGGGGAGAGACCCAGTACTTC | TRBJ2-5 | . | TRBD1 | TRBV24-1
CSARDRRSSGNTIYF | TGCAGTGCTAGAGACCGCCGGAGCTCTGGAAACACCATATATTTT | TRBJ1-3 | few | . | TRBV20-1
CASAGGGSNNEQFF | TGTGCCAGCGCTGGGGGAGGTTCCAACAATGAGCAGTTCTTC | TRBJ2-1 | . | . | TRBV7-8
CASSPGQGYSQPQHF | TGCGCCAGCAGCCCCGGACAGGGATATTCTCAGCCCCAGCATTTT | TRBJ1-5 | many | TRBD1 | TRBV5-1
CSVEGVGGTDTQYF | TGCAGCGTTGAAGGAGTCGGGGGCACAGATACGCAGTATTTT | TRBJ2-3 | many | . | TRBV29-1
CASRQGAGTGELFF | TGTGCCAGCAGACAGGGGGCCGGCACCGGGGAGCTGTTTTTT | TRBJ2-2 | . | TRBD1 | TRBV7-7
CASSRSGNNNEQFF | TGTGCCAGCAGCAGGTCCGGGAATAACAATGAGCAGTTCTTC | TRBJ2-1 | few | . | TRBV11-1
CASSHSRGSQQVIQYF | TGTGCCAGCAGCCACAGTAGAGGGAGCCAACAGGTCATTCAGTACTTC | TRBJ2-4 | few | . | TRBV3-1
CASRLTGGDYGYTF | TGTGCCAGCAGACTCACAGGGGGGGACTATGGCTACACCTTC | TRBJ1-2 | many | TRBD1 | TRBV12-3/TRBV12-4
CASSLALPGELFF | TGTGCCAGCAGCTTAGCTCTCCCCGGGGAGCTGTTTTTT | TRBJ2-2 | few | . | TRBV7-9
CASSKATGTTGANVLTF | TGTGCCAGCAGCAAAGCGACAGGAACTACGGGGGCCAACGTCCTGACTTTC | TRBJ2-6 | few | . | TRBV7-2
CASSLREISTGNEQFF | TGTGCCAGCAGCTTACGGGAGATCTCGACTGGCAATGAGCAGTTCTTC | TRBJ2-1 | once | . | TRBV7-6
CASSAEDRNHATNEKLFF | TGTGCCAGCAGCGCTGAGGACAGGAACCATGCAACTAATGAAAAACTGTTTTTT | TRBJ1-4 | many | . | TRBV21-1